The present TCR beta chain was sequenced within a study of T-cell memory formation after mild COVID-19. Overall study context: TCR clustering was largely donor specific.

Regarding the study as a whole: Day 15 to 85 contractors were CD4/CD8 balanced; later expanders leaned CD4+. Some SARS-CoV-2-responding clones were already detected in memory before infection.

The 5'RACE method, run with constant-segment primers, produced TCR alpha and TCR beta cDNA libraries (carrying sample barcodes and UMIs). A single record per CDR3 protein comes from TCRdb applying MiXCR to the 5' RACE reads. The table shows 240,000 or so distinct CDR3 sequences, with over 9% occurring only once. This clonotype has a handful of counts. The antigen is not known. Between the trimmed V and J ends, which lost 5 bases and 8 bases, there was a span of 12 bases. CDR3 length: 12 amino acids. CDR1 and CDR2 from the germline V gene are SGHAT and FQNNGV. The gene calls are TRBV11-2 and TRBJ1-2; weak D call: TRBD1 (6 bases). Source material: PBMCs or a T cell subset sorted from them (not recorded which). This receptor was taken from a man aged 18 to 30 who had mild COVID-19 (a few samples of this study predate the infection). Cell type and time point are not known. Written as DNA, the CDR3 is TGTGCCAGCAGCAGAAAGGGGGGAGGCTACACCTTC. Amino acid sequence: CASSRKGGGYTF.